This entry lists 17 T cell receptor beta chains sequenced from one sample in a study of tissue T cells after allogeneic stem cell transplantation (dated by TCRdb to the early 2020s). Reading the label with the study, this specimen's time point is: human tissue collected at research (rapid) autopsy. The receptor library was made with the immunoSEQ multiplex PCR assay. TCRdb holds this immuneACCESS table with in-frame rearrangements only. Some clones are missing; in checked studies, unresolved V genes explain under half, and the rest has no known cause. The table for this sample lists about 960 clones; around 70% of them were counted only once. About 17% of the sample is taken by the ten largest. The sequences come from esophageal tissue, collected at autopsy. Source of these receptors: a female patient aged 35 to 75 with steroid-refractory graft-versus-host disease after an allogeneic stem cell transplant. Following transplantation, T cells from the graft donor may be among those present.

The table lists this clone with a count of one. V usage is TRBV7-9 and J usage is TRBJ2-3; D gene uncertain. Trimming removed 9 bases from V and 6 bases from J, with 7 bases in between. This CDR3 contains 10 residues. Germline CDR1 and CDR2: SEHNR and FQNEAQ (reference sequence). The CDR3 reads CASLGDTQYF. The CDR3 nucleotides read TGTGCCAGTCTCGGGGATACGCAGTATTTT.

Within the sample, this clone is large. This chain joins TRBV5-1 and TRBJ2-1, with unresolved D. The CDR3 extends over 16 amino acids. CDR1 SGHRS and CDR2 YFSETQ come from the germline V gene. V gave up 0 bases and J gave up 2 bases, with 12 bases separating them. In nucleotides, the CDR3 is TGCGCCAGCAGCTTGGGAGAGTCATTACCCTACAATGAGCAGTTCTTC. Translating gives CASSLGESLPYNEQFF.

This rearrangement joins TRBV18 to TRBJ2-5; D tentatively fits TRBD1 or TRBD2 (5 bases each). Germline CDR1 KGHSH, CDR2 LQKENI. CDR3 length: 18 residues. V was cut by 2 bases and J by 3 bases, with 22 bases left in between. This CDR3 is CASSPFLRGEHPEETQYF. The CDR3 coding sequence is TGTGCCAGCTCACCATTTTTGAGGGGAGAACACCCGGAAGAGACCCAGTACTTC.

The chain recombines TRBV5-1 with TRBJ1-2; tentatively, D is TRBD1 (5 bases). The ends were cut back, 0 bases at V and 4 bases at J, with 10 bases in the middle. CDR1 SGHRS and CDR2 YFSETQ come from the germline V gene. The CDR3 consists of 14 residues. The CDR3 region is CASSLGQGGYGYTF. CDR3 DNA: TGCGCCAGCAGCTTGGGTCAGGGCGGCTATGGCTACACCTTC.

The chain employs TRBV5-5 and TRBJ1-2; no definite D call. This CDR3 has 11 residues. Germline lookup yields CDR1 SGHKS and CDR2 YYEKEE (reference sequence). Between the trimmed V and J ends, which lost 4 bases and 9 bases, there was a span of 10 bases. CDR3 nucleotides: TGTGCCAGCAGCCACCTAGAGAGCTACACCTTC. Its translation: CASSHLESYTF.

CDR3 coding DNA: TGTGCCAGCAGTTCTTGGACTTCCTCCTACGAGCAGTACTTC. Translated: CASSSWTSSYEQYF. The rearrangement joins TRBV27 to TRBJ2-7; TRBD2 might be the D (5 bases). V was pared by 4 bases and J by 0 bases, with 10 bases between. In germline, CDR1 is MNHEY, CDR2 SMNVEV (reference sequence). The CDR3 contains 14 residues.

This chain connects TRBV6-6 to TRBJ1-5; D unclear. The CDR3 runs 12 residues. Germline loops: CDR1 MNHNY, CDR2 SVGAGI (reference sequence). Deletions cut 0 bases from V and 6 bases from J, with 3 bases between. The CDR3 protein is CASSYSTQPQHF. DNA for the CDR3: TGTGCCAGCAGTTACTCGACTCAGCCCCAGCATTTT.

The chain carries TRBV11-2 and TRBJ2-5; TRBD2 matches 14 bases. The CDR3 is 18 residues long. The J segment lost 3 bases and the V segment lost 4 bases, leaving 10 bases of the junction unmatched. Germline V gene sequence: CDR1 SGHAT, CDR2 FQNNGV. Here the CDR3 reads CASSSPGLAGAREETQYF. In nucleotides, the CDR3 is TGTGCCAGCAGCTCTCCGGGACTAGCGGGGGCCCGGGAAGAGACCCAGTACTTC.

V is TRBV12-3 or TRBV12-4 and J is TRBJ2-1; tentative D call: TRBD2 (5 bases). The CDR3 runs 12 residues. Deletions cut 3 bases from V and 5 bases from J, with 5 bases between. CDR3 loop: CASSLRDNEQFF. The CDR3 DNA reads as TGTGCCAGCAGTTTGAGGGACAATGAGCAGTTCTTC.

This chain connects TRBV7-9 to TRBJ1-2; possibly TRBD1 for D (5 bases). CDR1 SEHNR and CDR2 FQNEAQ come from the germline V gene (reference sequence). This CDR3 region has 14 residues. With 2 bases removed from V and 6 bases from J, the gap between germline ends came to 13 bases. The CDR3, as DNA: TGTGCCAGCAGCTTATGGGGCACCGTTGATGGCTACACCTTC. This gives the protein CASSLWGTVDGYTF.

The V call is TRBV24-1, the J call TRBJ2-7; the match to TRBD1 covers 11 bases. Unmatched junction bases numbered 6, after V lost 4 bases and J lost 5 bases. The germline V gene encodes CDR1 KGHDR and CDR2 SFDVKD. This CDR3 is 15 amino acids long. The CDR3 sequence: CATSEAGTGGNEQYF. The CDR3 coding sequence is TGTGCCACCAGTGAAGCCGGGACAGGGGGGAACGAGCAGTACTTC.

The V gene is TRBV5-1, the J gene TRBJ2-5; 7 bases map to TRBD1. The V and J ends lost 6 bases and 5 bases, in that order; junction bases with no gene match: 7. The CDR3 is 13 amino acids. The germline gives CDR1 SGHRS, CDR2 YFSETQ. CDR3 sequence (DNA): TGCGCCAGCACCCGACAGGGTGGGGAGACCCAGTACTTC. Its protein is CASTRQGGETQYF.

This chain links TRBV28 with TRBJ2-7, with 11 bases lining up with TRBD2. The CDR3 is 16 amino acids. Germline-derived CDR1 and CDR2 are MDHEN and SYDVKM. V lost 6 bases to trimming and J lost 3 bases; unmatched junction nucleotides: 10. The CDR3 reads CASRLAGAALYYEQYF. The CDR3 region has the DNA TGTGCCAGCAGACTAGCGGGGGCAGCCCTCTACTACGAGCAGTACTTC.

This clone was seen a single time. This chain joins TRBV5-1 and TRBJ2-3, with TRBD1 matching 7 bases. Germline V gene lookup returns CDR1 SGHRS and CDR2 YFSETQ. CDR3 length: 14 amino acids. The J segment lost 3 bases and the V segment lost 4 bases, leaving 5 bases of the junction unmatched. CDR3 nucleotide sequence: TGCGCCAGCAGCCTAGAGACAGGGACAGATACGCAGTATTTT. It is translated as CASSLETGTDTQYF.

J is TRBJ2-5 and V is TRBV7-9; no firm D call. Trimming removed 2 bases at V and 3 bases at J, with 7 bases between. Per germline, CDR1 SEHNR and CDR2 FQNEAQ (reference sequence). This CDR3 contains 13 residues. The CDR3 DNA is TGTGCCAGCAGCTTAACTGTTGAAGAGACCCAGTACTTC. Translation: CASSLTVEETQYF.

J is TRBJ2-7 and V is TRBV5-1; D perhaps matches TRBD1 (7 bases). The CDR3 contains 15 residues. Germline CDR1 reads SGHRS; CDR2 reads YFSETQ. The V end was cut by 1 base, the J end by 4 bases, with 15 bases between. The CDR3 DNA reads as TGCGCCAGCAGCTTGAGGCAGGGGGGTTGGTACGAGCAGTACTTC. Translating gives CASSLRQGGWYEQYF.

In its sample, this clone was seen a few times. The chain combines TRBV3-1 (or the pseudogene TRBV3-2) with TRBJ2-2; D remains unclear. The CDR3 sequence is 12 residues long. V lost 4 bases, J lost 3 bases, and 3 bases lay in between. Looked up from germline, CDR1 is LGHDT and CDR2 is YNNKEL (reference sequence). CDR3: CASSPDTGELFF. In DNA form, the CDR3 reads TGTGCCAGCAGCCCGGACACCGGGGAGCTGTTTTTT.